What follows is one TCR beta chain and its context. Its antigen is as yet unknown. The data originate from a study of cytomegalovirus exposure and HLA in healthy donors. Study results and limitations: Later, an analysis found that TCR clusters from the first cohort tended to co-occur in the roughly 120 validation repertoires.

The repertoire was sequenced with immunoSEQ multiplex PCR; TCRdb's copy has only in-frame clones and lacks some. Among over 150,000 clones, about 80% were seen once, and the ten largest hold 2.8%. The germline V gene encodes CDR1 MNHEY and CDR2 SVGAGI. The CDR3 is 15 residues long. V lost 6 bases to trimming and J lost 7 bases, with 18 bases between them. This TCR was sampled from a woman under 30 in good health and CMV-seropositive. Sequencing was performed on PBMCs. V and J are TRBV6-5 and TRBJ2-2, with a possible D match to TRBD1 (6 bases). The CDR3 spells CASRHGTIVSGELFF. The CDR3 DNA reads TGTGCCAGCAGGCACGGGACAATAGTGAGCGGGGAGCTGTTTTTT.